A selection of T cell receptor beta chains follows, all from one sample in a study of blood T cell repertoires in COVID-19. Method: immunoSEQ multiplex PCR; TCRdb's copy keeps in-frame clones and lacks some. Seen here are some 80,000 clones, roughly 73% observed once, and the top ten hold about a tenth. Sequencing was done on a sample of peripheral blood. These receptors all come from a human donor in a cohort sampled during active COVID-19. CDR3s include the opening cysteine and the closing phenylalanine or tryptophan. Clone size, where shown, is once, few, many, or a class for clones that have expanded.

clone_size	v_call	j_call	cdr3_aa
NA	TRBV9	TRBJ1-1	CASSVGGHNTEAFF
NA	TRBV5-1	TRBJ2-7	CASSLADRPYEQYF
NA	TRBV4-3	TRBJ2-7	CASSQGASGGAGQYF
NA	TRBV9	TRBJ2-5	CASSVEPGGQETQYF
NA	TRBV6-5	TRBJ2-7	CASSRTGLDYEQYF
NA	TRBV5-1	TRBJ2-5	CASSYGQGQETQYF
NA	TRBV6-5	TRBJ2-3	CAGSVGVTQYF
NA	TRBV6-5	TRBJ1-5	CASSTQGQPQHF
NA	TRBV3-1/TRBV3-2	TRBJ1-1	CASSQGTGNAEAFF
NA	TRBV4-1	TRBJ1-2	CASSRTGGAYGYTF
once	TRBV19	TRBJ1-2	CASSMPGGFYGYTF
NA	TRBV24-1	TRBJ2-7	CATSDPGQGQYF
NA	TRBV7-8	TRBJ1-6	CASSLGRDSPLHF
NA	TRBV18	TRBJ2-5	CASSLRNKIGPEGETQYF
NA	TRBV7-8	TRBJ1-2	CASSPGQGWGYTF
NA	TRBV6-4	TRBJ2-5	CASSVSFRGGETQYF
NA	TRBV5-1	TRBJ1-6	CASSSQGNNSPLHF
NA	TRBV5-1	TRBJ1-1	CASSFIQGTLNTEAFF
NA	TRBV5-1	TRBJ2-7	CASSLDGGGAEEQYF
NA	TRBV18	TRBJ1-2	CASSPPDGGYGYTF
NA	TRBV7-8	TRBJ2-3	CASSKDRVQGTDTQYF
NA	TRBV2	TRBJ2-1	CASSKISSYNEQFF
NA	TRBV5-1	TRBJ1-2	CASSLDAGQGDYGYTF
NA	TRBV28	TRBJ2-7	CASRTGGNNYEQYF